What follows is one T cell receptor beta chain and its context. In the authors' methods: Amplifying reference gene primers gave estimates of nucleated cell counts. The protocol was immunoSEQ multiplex PCR, while the TCRdb copy is restricted to in-frame clones and leaves out a portion. The V and J calls and the clone size are those of that table, but D and trimming were determined from the DNA. The table has 25,000 to 35,000 clones, roughly 87% seen once. This entry comes from a study of blood T cell repertoires in COVID-19. Study at large: There were acute and convalescent COVID-19 samples, and they came from the United States, Italy and Spain.

The germline V gene has CDR1 MGHRA and CDR2 YSYEKL. This CDR3 has 18 amino acids. With 1 base clipped from V and 5 bases from J, the junction kept 12 bases outside the gene matches. The receptor comes from a man in his 60s with active COVID-19. This chain connects TRBV4-1 to TRBJ2-5, with 11 bases lining up with TRBD2. The sample consisted of peripheral blood. CDR3 in amino acids: CASSQAESSGGAGETQYF. The CDR3 coding sequence is TGCGCCAGCAGCCAAGCGGAGAGTAGCGGGGGGGCAGGGGAGACCCAGTACTTC.